The next 13 T cell receptor beta chains were all read from a single sample in a study of blood T cell repertoires in COVID-19. Sequencing used immunoSEQ multiplex PCR; TCRdb keeps in-frame clones, though not all of them. Among 340,000 or so clones, more than 75% were seen once, and the ten largest hold 1%. Sequenced input: peripheral blood. The receptor set was obtained from a man aged 45-65 years with active or convalescent COVID-19.

The gene calls are TRBV4-1 and TRBJ1-1; D is possibly TRBD1 (5 bases). CDR1 MGHRA and CDR2 YSYEKL come from the germline V gene. This CDR3 comprises 16 residues. Trimming cost V 0 bases and J 4 bases, with 15 bases left between them. In DNA, the CDR3 is TGCGCCAGCAGCCAAGATTGGGGGGGTGGGTTCACTGAAGCTTTCTTT. Translated, it gives CASSQDWGGGFTEAFF.

The chain is built from TRBV7-2 and TRBJ2-7; D unresolved. The germline CDR1 and CDR2 sequences are SGHTA and FQGNSA. Trimming took 2 bases from V and 4 from J, leaving 3 bases between them. CDR3 length: 11 amino acids. This CDR3 reads CASSLSYEQYF. CDR3 nucleotides: TGTGCCAGCAGCTTATCATACGAGCAGTACTTC.

This chain connects TRBV28 to TRBJ1-5; the D is unclear. CDR1 is MDHEN and CDR2 is SYDVKM in the germline V gene. Deletions cut 3 bases from V and 3 bases from J, with 12 bases between. The CDR3 runs 15 residues. CDR3 loop: CASSFAAYNNQPQHF. The CDR3 DNA reads as TGTGCCAGCAGTTTTGCGGCCTACAACAATCAGCCCCAGCATTTT.

This chain links TRBV29-1 with TRBJ2-1; 7 bases are shared with TRBD1. CDR3 length equals 13 residues. Germline CDR1 is SQVTM and CDR2 is ANQGSEA. Trimming removed 5 bases from V and 5 bases from J; junction bases left unmatched: 6. The CDR3 loop is CSVNRDRNNEQFF. CDR3 in DNA: TGCAGCGTTAACCGGGACAGAAACAATGAGCAGTTCTTC.

The V gene is TRBV7-9, the J gene TRBJ1-2, with D tentatively TRBD1 (5 bases). Per the germline V gene, CDR1 is SEHNR and CDR2 is FQNEAQ (reference sequence). Trimming stripped 5 bases from V and 5 bases from J, with 30 bases between. This CDR3 has 19 amino acids. The CDR3 reads CASSARNSLSGGIRYGYTF. The CDR3 coding sequence is TGTGCCAGCAGCGCCCGAAATAGTTTGTCGGGGGGAATTCGTTATGGCTACACCTTC.

This clone was picked up a small number of times. The chain joins TRBV6-6 to TRBJ1-2; D gene uncertain. V was cut by 6 bases and J by 3 bases, with 8 bases left in between. The germline V gene has CDR1 MNHNY and CDR2 SVGAGI (reference sequence). The CDR3 spans 12 residues. The DNA of the CDR3 is TGTGCCAGCAGATCCTCGGACTATGGCTACACCTTC. It translates to CASRSSDYGYTF.

The rearrangement uses TRBV30 and TRBJ2-3; no firm D call. The germline V and J ends were trimmed by 0 bases and 0 bases, with 7 bases remaining between them. CDR3 length equals 14 residues. The V gene's germline CDR1 is GTSNPN and CDR2 SVGIG (reference sequence). DNA of the CDR3: TGTGCCTGGAGTGTGGGCCAGAGCACAGATACGCAGTATTTT. Translated, it gives CAWSVGQSTDTQYF.

The chain links TRBV7-9 to TRBJ1-3; D possibly corresponds to TRBD1 (5 bases). The germline V gene has CDR1 SEHNR and CDR2 FQNEAQ (reference sequence). CDR3 length: 13 residues. Trimming removed 5 bases from V and 8 bases from J, with 13 bases in between. The CDR3 DNA is TGTGCCAGCAGCGCAACTTCAGGGTACACCATATATTTT. Translated: CASSATSGYTIYF.

The DNA for the CDR3 is TGTGCCATCAGTGAGACGGACCCGGGACAGGGGGCAAGCGAGCAGTACTTC. Its protein product is CAISETDPGQGASEQYF. This chain joins TRBV10-3 and TRBJ2-7; 12 nucleotides line up with TRBD1. The V gene end was trimmed by 2 bases and the J gene end by 6 bases; junction bases not matched to a gene: 11. This CDR3 region has 17 residues. Germline CDR1 ENHRY, CDR2 SYGVKD.

The gene calls are TRBV7-3 and TRBJ1-5; 7 nucleotides align to TRBD1. Germline loops: CDR1 SGHTA, CDR2 FQGTGA. With 5 bases clipped from V and 6 bases from J, the junction kept 13 bases outside the gene matches. The CDR3 is 16 residues long. The CDR3 region is CASSLKGGLGAQPQHF. CDR3 nucleotide sequence: TGTGCCAGCAGCCTAAAAGGGGGCTTGGGGGCTCAGCCCCAGCATTTT. The whole variable domain, filled in from reference TRBV7-3 and TRBJ1-5, reads GAGVSQTPSNKVTEKGKYVELRCDPISGHTALYWYRQSLGQGPEFLIYFQGTGAADDSGLPNDRFFAVRPEGSVSTLKIQRTERGDSAVYLCASSLKGGLGAQPQHFGDGTRLSIL.

The chain employs TRBV11-2 and TRBJ2-7; TRBD2 agrees at 7 bases. V lost 2 bases, J lost 2 bases, and 9 bases stayed unmatched. The CDR3 is 16 residues long. CDR1 and CDR2 from the germline V gene are SGHAT and FQNNGV. The CDR3 DNA sequence: TGTGCCAGCAGCTTATCCCCGCTAGCGGAAACCTACGAGCAGTACTTC. This encodes CASSLSPLAETYEQYF.

V gene TRBV29-1 combines with J gene TRBJ2-5; possibly TRBD2 for D (6 bases). CDR3 length equals 14 residues. With 4 bases removed from V and 2 bases from J, the gap between germline ends came to 14 bases. Germline V gene lookup returns CDR1 SQVTM and CDR2 ANQGSEA. The DNA for the CDR3 is TGCAGCGTTGGGGGGGTAGTTTTTCAAGAGACCCAGTACTTC. Translation gives CSVGGVVFQETQYF. The variable domain in full, completed from reference TRBV29-1 and TRBJ2-5, reads SAVISQKPSRDICQRGTSLTIQCQVDSQVTMMFWYRQQPGQSLTLIATANQGSEATYESGFVIDKFPISRPNLTFSTLTVSNMSPEDSSIYLCSVGGVVFQETQYFGPGTRLLVL.

A remark on this clone: Other DNA sequences within the sample encode an identical CDR3. The chain joins TRBV9 to TRBJ2-7, with TRBD1 identical over 9 bases. The germline CDR1 and CDR2 sequences are SGDLS and YYNGEE. V trimming: 2 bases; J trimming: 2 bases; junction bases outside the gene matches: 2. This CDR3 is built from 14 residues. The CDR3 is CASSVGQGAYEQYF. CDR3 sequence (DNA): TGTGCCAGCAGCGTGGGACAGGGTGCCTACGAGCAGTACTTC.